Presented here are 31 T cell receptor beta chains from one specimen sequenced in a study of T cell responses to AZD1222 COVID-19 vaccine. Sequencing used immunoSEQ multiplex PCR; TCRdb keeps in-frame clones, though not all of them. The table includes roughly 130,000 clones, about 91% detected once. The sequencing used peripheral blood, collected on day 0 of AZD1222 vaccination. Receptors were obtained from an adult in good health.

The rearrangement joins TRBV12-3 or TRBV12-4 to TRBJ2-1, with 8 bases that match TRBD1. Losses at the gene ends were 3 bases for V and 8 bases for J; bases not matched to a gene: 3. There are 13 residues in the CDR3. CDR3 coding DNA: TGTGCCAGCAGTTTGACAGGGGAGGATGAGCAGTTCTTC. Translation gives CASSLTGEDEQFF.

The gene calls are TRBV9 and TRBJ2-1; 9 nucleotides agree with TRBD1. The CDR3 has 20 amino acids. V shed 2 bases, J shed 4 bases, and the junction held 19 bases outside the gene matches. In germline, CDR1 is SGDLS, CDR2 YYNGEE. The CDR3 DNA sequence: TGTGCCAGCAGCGTCTCATGGACAGGGGTGGGAACTACCCAATACAATGAGCAGTTCTTC. It translates to CASSVSWTGVGTTQYNEQFF. Looking up the rest from reference TRBV9 and TRBJ2-1 gives the full variable domain: DSGVTQTPKHLITATGQRVTLRCSPRSGDLSVYWYQQSLDQGLQFLIQYYNGEERAKGNILERFSAQQFPDLHSELNLSSLELGDSALYFCASSVSWTGVGTTQYNEQFFGPGTRLTVL.

The chain combines TRBV3-1 (or the pseudogene TRBV3-2) with TRBJ1-2; D not resolved. V was clipped by 6 bases and J by 0 bases, with 14 bases between them. The CDR3 is 15 residues long. Per the germline V gene, CDR1 is LGHDT and CDR2 is YNNKEL (reference sequence). This CDR3 is CASRDGVQANYGYTF. The CDR3 DNA follows: TGTGCCAGCAGAGATGGAGTCCAGGCTAACTATGGCTACACCTTC.

The V and J genes are TRBV12-5 and TRBJ2-2; D is uncertain. CDR3 length equals 12 residues. The V and J ends lost 5 bases and 4 bases respectively, with 5 bases between them. In germline, CDR1 is LGHNT, CDR2 FRNRAP. The CDR3 nucleotides are TGTGCTAGTGGTATAATCACCGGGGAGCTGTTTTTT. It encodes CASGIITGELFF.

The chain uses TRBV7-8 and TRBJ2-7, with 8 bases matching TRBD2. V gave up 8 bases and J gave up 1 base; unmatched junction bases: 7. This CDR3 comprises 14 residues. CDR1 and CDR2 (germline): SGHVS, FQNEAQ. The CDR3 region has the DNA TGTGCCAGCCTCGCACAGCGGGGGTCCTACGAGCAGTACTTC. It is translated as CASLAQRGSYEQYF.

V is TRBV5-1 and J is TRBJ2-3, with TRBD1 as a possible D gene (6 bases). The V gene's germline CDR1 is SGHRS and CDR2 YFSETQ. Trimming cost V 7 bases and J 2 bases, with 14 bases left between them. CDR3 length: 14 residues. CDR3 DNA: TGCGCCAGCGGCCCAGGGGTCCCCACAGATACGCAGTATTTT. Translation: CASGPGVPTDTQYF. Full variable domain (outside the CDR3, taken from reference TRBV5-1 and TRBJ2-3): KAGVTQTPRYLIKTRGQQVTLSCSPISGHRSVSWYQQTPGQGLQFLFEYFSETQRNKGNFPGRFSGRQFSNSRSEMNVSTLELGDSALYLCASGPGVPTDTQYFGPGTRLTVL.

This CDR3 is CASSQGGTSAYEQYF. DNA for the CDR3: TGTGCCAGCAGCCAAGGAGGGACCTCCGCATACGAGCAGTACTTC. V gene TRBV4-2 combines with J gene TRBJ2-7, with D tentatively TRBD1 or TRBD2 (5 bases each). The V gene's germline CDR1 is LGHNA and CDR2 YNFKEQ. With 1 base removed from V and 4 bases from J, the gap between germline ends came to 14 bases. The CDR3 length is 15 residues.

The CDR3 spells CASSLAPSGSEQYF. The CDR3, as DNA: TGTGCCAGCAGCTTAGCGCCTTCAGGGAGCGAGCAGTACTTC. This chain links TRBV13 with TRBJ2-7; D may match TRBD1 or TRBD2 (5 bases each). Germline V lookup: CDR1 PRHDT, CDR2 FYEKMQ (reference sequence). The CDR3 loop spans 14 amino acids. V lost 1 base, J lost 6 bases, and 13 bases lay in between.

V gene TRBV6-4 combines with J gene TRBJ1-2; 8 bases map to TRBD1. Germline CDR1 and CDR2: MRHNA and SNTAGT. Trimming took 3 bases from V and 5 from J; bases not matched to a gene: 2. The CDR3 is 13 residues long. The chain's CDR3 is CASSEGTGYGYTF. As DNA, the CDR3 is TGTGCCAGCAGTGAAGGGACAGGATATGGCTACACCTTC.

The chain recombines TRBV29-1 with TRBJ1-2; 8 bases align to TRBD1. The CDR3 covers 13 residues. Germline V CDR1 and CDR2: SQVTM, ANQGSEA. Trimming removed 6 bases from V and 8 bases from J; junction bases left unmatched: 11. CDR3 sequence reads: CSVAPGTGKGYTF. For the CDR3, the DNA is TGCAGCGTAGCCCCCGGGACAGGAAAGGGCTACACCTTC.

The rearrangement joins TRBV2 to TRBJ2-2; perhaps TRBD1 as D (6 bases). The CDR3 loop spans 14 amino acids. Germline CDR1 is SNHLY and CDR2 is FYNNEI. Trimming shortened V by 1 base and J by 6 bases, and 9 bases separated the two germline ends. The CDR3, as DNA: TGTGCCAGCAGTGAAGGGGACAATCCCGGGGAGCTGTTTTTT. It codes for CASSEGDNPGELFF.

The V and J genes are TRBV23-1 and TRBJ2-1, with D possibly being TRBD1 (6 bases). TRBV23-1 is labeled an ORF, and its function is uncertain. The V and J ends lost 8 bases and 15 bases respectively, with 26 bases between them. This CDR3 region has 14 residues. CDR3 sequence reads: CASSYSVHSSGVFF. CDR3 DNA sequence: TGCGCCAGCTCTTACTCCGTCCACAGCTCAGGGGTGTTCTTC.

The genes are TRBV27 and TRBJ1-2, with 7 bases that match TRBD1. The CDR3 is 13 amino acids. Trimming at V came to 8 bases and at J to 6 bases, leaving 9 bases not matched to a gene. Germline V CDR1 and CDR2: MNHEY, SMNVEV (reference sequence). The CDR3 DNA sequence: TGTGCCAGCGCAGGGGGTTTATTCGATGGCTACACCTTC. As protein: CASAGGLFDGYTF.

This chain joins TRBV12-2 and TRBJ1-2; TRBD1, the table's D call, was not compared with the DNA. TRBV12-2 is shown as a pseudogene. CDR3 length: 11 residues. CDR3: CASRRQDSYTF. In nucleotides, the CDR3 is TGTGCAAGTCGCCGACAGGACTCCTACACCTTC.

Only one count was recorded for this clone. CDR3 protein: CASSPGGTGLNQPQHF. The CDR3 region has the DNA TGCGCCAGCAGCCCAGGGGGGACAGGGTTGAATCAGCCCCAGCATTTT. The rearrangement uses TRBV5-1 and TRBJ1-5, with 9 positions matching TRBD1. Germline-derived CDR1 and CDR2 are SGHRS and YFSETQ. The CDR3 is 16 residues long. The trim removed 4 bases at V and 4 bases at J, leaving 9 bases unmatched.

The chain employs TRBV2 and TRBJ2-7, with D possibly matching TRBD1 (6 bases). This CDR3 contains 13 residues. With 10 bases removed from V and 3 bases from J, the gap between germline ends came to 16 bases. Germline assignment: CDR1 SNHLY and CDR2 FYNNEI. For the CDR3, the DNA is TGTGCCACCGTCCCAAGGACAGACTACGAGCAGTACTTC. The encoded protein is CATVPRTDYEQYF.

This rearrangement joins TRBV5-1 to TRBJ1-5; perhaps TRBD1 as D (5 bases). CDR1 is SGHRS, CDR2 YFSETQ, per germline. The CDR3 contains 14 residues. V lost 0 bases and J lost 4, with 8 bases in between. CDR3: CASSLDAGNQPQHF. CDR3 bases: TGCGCCAGCAGCTTGGATGCAGGGAATCAGCCCCAGCATTTT.

The chain combines TRBV4-1 with TRBJ1-3; no definite D call. V lost 4 bases and J lost 4, with 5 bases in between. The CDR3 is 12 amino acids. Germline values: CDR1 MGHRA, CDR2 YSYEKL. This CDR3 reads CASSPEGNTIYF. In DNA, the CDR3 is TGCGCCAGCAGCCCAGAGGGAAACACCATATATTTT.

The chain uses TRBV7-2 and TRBJ1-3, with D perhaps TRBD1 (6 bases). Germline CDR1 is SGHTA and CDR2 is FQGNSA. The CDR3 extends over 14 amino acids. Trimming left V 5 bases short and J 3 bases short, with 11 bases between. The CDR3 loop is CASSTQGIGNTIYF. DNA of the CDR3: TGTGCCAGCAGCACACAGGGTATTGGAAACACCATATATTTT.

This clone appeared a few times. V is TRBV19 and J is TRBJ1-1; tentative D call: TRBD1 (6 bases). V lost 6 bases, J lost 4 bases, and 15 bases lay in between. The CDR3 spans 14 residues. Germline V gives CDR1 LNHDA, CDR2 SQIVND (reference sequence). The CDR3 DNA reads as TGTGCCAGTAGCCGGACAGTCCTGGGCACTGAAGCTTTCTTT. It is translated as CASSRTVLGTEAFF.

This chain uses TRBV5-5 with TRBJ1-2, with D possibly being TRBD1 (5 bases). This CDR3 region has 13 residues. V gave up 0 bases and J gave up 5 bases, with 8 bases separating them. Germline V lookup: CDR1 SGHKS, CDR2 YYEKEE (reference sequence). CDR3 protein: CASSLERTYGYTF. The CDR3 DNA reads TGTGCCAGCAGCTTGGAACGGACATATGGCTACACCTTC.

The V gene is TRBV29-1, the J gene TRBJ1-2, with D unresolved. The germline V gene encodes CDR1 SQVTM and CDR2 ANQGSEA. V lost 3 bases to trimming and J lost 2 bases, with 13 bases between them. CDR3 size: 14 residues. The CDR3 nucleotides are TGCAGCGTTGACCCTTCGGTCCGAAACTATGGCTACACCTTC. This encodes CSVDPSVRNYGYTF. Drawing the rest from reference TRBV29-1 and TRBJ1-2, the complete variable domain is SAVISQKPSRDICQRGTSLTIQCQVDSQVTMMFWYRQQPGQSLTLIATANQGSEATYESGFVIDKFPISRPNLTFSTLTVSNMSPEDSSIYLCSVDPSVRNYGYTFGSGTRLTVV.

This chain joins TRBV10-2 and TRBJ1-4; the D gene is possibly TRBD1 (6 bases). The germline CDR1 and CDR2 sequences are WSHSY and SAAADI. The CDR3 has 15 amino acids. The germline V and J ends were trimmed by 1 base and 4 bases, with 10 bases remaining between them. The CDR3 DNA is TGCGCCAGCAGTGAGTTGGGGGCGGGTAATGAAAAACTGTTTTTT. This encodes CASSELGAGNEKLFF.

The chain employs TRBV5-1 and TRBJ2-1, with D tentatively TRBD2 (6 bases). This CDR3 is built from 12 residues. Germline CDR1 and CDR2: SGHRS and YFSETQ. The ends were cut back, 4 bases at V and 13 bases at J, with 15 bases in the middle. CDR3 coding DNA: TGCGCCAGCAGCCGGGGGTGGGCCCCCCAGTTCTTC. This translates into CASSRGWAPQFF.

The chain links TRBV24-1 to TRBJ2-7; no firm D call. Germline CDR1 reads KGHDR; CDR2 reads SFDVKD. The germline V and J ends were trimmed by 5 bases and 5 bases, with 12 bases remaining between them. CDR3 length: 13 amino acids. CDR3 sequence reads: CATSVPNGHEQYF. In DNA, the CDR3 is TGTGCCACCAGTGTCCCCAATGGACACGAGCAGTACTTC.

The V gene is TRBV12-3 or TRBV12-4, the J gene TRBJ1-1; D is ambiguous. This CDR3 has 13 residues. Trimming removed 3 bases at V and 2 bases at J, with 7 bases between. The CDR3 sequence is CASSLWGNTEAFF. In DNA, the CDR3 is TGTGCCAGCAGTTTGTGGGGTAACACTGAAGCTTTCTTT.

V and J are TRBV6-1 and TRBJ1-1; D gene ambiguous. V was trimmed by 0 bases and J by 0 bases, leaving 11 bases between them. Germline V gives CDR1 MNHNS, CDR2 SASEGT. The CDR3 is made up of 16 amino acids. The CDR3 sequence is CASSEAGSAVNTEAFF. DNA for the CDR3: TGTGCCAGCAGTGAAGCAGGGTCGGCAGTGAACACTGAAGCTTTCTTT.

The chain joins TRBV6-5 to TRBJ2-5, with unresolved D. The CDR3 length is 14 residues. From germline, CDR1 is MNHEY and CDR2 SVGAGI. Trimming removed 2 bases at V and 5 bases at J, with 12 bases between. The CDR3 reads CASSYGGSGETQYF. CDR3 sequence (DNA): TGTGCCAGCAGTTACGGCGGTAGTGGGGAGACCCAGTACTTC.

CDR3 residues: CASSIGGTKYNEQFF. In DNA form, the CDR3 reads TGTGCCAGTAGTATAGGGGGGACCAAATACAATGAGCAGTTCTTC. The chain has TRBV19 and TRBJ2-1; D could derive from TRBD1 or TRBD2 (5 bases each). The germline CDR1 and CDR2 sequences are LNHDA and SQIVND (reference sequence). The ends were cut back, 1 base at V and 4 bases at J, with 11 bases in the middle. The CDR3 covers 15 residues.

This chain links TRBV7-9 with TRBJ2-1; D unresolved. CDR1 is SEHNR and CDR2 is FQNEAQ in the germline V gene (reference sequence). The CDR3 is 12 amino acids. V lost 5 bases and J 9 bases, leaving 11 bases between the germline ends. The CDR3 nucleotides read TGTGCCAGCAGCGTTGTGGAGTTTGAGCAGTTCTTC. Translated, it gives CASSVVEFEQFF.

V gene TRBV30 combines with J gene TRBJ2-2; D remains unclear. The CDR3 spans 11 residues. Trimming shortened V by 8 bases and J by 2 bases, and 6 bases separated the two germline ends. Germline V lookup: CDR1 GTSNPN, CDR2 SVGIG (reference sequence). CDR3 bases: TGTGCCAGCCGTAACACCGGGGAGCTGTTTTTT. This encodes CASRNTGELFF.